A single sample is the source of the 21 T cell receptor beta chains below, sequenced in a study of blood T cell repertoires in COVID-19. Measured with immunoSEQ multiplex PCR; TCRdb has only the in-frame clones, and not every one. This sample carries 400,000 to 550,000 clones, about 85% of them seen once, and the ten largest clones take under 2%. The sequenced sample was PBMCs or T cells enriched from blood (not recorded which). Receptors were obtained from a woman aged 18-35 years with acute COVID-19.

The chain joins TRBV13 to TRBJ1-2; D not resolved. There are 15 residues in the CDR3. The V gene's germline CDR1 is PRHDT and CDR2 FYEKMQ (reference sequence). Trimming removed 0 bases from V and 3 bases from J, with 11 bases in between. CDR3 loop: CASSLGLGRDYGYTF. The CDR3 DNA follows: TGTGCCAGCAGCTTAGGTCTGGGGAGGGACTATGGCTACACCTTC. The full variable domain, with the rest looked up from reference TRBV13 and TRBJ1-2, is AAGVIQSPRHLIKEKRETATLKCYPIPRHDTVYWYQQGPGQDPQFLISFYEKMQSDKGSIPDRFSAQQFSDYHSELNMSSLELGDSALYFCASSLGLGRDYGYTFGSGTRLTVV.

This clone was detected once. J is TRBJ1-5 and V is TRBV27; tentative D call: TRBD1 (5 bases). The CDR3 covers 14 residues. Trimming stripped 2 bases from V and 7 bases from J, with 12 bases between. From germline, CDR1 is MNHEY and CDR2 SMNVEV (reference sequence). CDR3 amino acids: CASSLLSGLQPQHF. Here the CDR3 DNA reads TGTGCCAGCAGTTTACTGTCAGGGCTGCAGCCCCAGCATTTT.

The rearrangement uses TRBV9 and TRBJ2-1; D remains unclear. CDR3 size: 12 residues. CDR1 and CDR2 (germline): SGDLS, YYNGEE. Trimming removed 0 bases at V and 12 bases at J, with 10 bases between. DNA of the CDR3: TGTGCCAGCAGCGTAGGAGGATCGGGGCAGTTCTTC. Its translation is CASSVGGSGQFF.

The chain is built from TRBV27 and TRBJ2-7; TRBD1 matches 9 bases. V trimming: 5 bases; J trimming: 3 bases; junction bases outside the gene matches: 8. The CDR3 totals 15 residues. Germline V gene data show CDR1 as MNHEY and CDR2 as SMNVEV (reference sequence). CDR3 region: CASSPRQGGVYEQYF. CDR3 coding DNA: TGTGCCAGCAGTCCGAGACAGGGGGGGGTCTACGAGCAGTACTTC.

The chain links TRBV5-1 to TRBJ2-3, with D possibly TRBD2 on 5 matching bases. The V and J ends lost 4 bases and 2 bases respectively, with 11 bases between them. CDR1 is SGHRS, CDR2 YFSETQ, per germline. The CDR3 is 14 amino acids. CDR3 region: CASSEGVPTDTQYF. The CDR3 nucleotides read TGCGCCAGCAGCGAGGGAGTTCCCACAGATACGCAGTATTTT.

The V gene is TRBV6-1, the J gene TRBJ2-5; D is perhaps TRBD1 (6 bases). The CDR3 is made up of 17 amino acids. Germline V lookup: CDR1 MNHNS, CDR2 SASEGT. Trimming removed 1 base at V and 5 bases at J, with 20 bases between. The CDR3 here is CASSEVPPGHLRETQYF. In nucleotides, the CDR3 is TGTGCCAGCAGTGAAGTTCCTCCGGGACACCTAAGGGAGACCCAGTACTTC.

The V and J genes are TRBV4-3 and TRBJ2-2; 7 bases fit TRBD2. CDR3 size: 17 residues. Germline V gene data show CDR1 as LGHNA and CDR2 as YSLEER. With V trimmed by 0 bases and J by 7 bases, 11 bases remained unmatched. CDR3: CASSQDRASGVNGELFF. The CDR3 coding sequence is TGCGCCAGCAGCCAAGATCGTGCCAGCGGGGTGAACGGGGAGCTGTTTTTT.

The CDR3 DNA sequence: TGTGCCAGCAGCTCCGGACTAGCGGGACCAATCTACGAGCAGTACTTC. This sequence encodes CASSSGLAGPIYEQYF. The chain is built from TRBV2 and TRBJ2-7; 12 nucleotides match TRBD2. The CDR3 is 16 residues long. J was trimmed by 3 bases and V by 6 bases; bases with no gene match: 9. From germline, CDR1 is SNHLY and CDR2 FYNNEI.

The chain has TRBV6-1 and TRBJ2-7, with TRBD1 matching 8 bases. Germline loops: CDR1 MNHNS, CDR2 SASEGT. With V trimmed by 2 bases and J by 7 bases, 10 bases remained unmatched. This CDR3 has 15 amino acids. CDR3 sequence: CASSEHTRGRDEQYF. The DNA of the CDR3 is TGTGCCAGCAGTGAACATACCAGGGGGCGTGATGAGCAGTACTTC.

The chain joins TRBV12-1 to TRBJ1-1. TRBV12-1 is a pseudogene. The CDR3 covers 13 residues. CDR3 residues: CASSFERGTEAFF. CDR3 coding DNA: TGTGCCAGCAGCTTTGAGCGGGGTACTGAAGCTTTCTTT.

CDR3 DNA: TGCAGCGTTGGACGCGGGGGCATGGGCACTGAAGCTTTCTTT. Its protein product is CSVGRGGMGTEAFF. The gene calls are TRBV29-1 and TRBJ1-1; the D gene is possibly TRBD1 (6 bases). The CDR3 loop spans 14 amino acids. In germline, CDR1 is SQVTM, CDR2 ANQGSEA. The V and J ends lost 4 bases and 4 bases respectively, with 16 bases between them.

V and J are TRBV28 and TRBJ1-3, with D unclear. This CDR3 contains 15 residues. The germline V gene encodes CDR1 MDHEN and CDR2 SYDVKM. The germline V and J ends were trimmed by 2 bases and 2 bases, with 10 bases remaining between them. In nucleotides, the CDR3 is TGTGCCAGCAGTTTAGCGGCAGCCACTGGAAACACCATATATTTT. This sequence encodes CASSLAAATGNTIYF.

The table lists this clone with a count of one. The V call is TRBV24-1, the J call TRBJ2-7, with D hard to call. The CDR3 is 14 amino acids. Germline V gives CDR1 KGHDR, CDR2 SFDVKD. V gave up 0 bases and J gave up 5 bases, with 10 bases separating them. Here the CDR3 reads CATSDLGRPDEQYF. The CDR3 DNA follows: TGTGCCACCAGTGATTTGGGCAGGCCAGACGAGCAGTACTTC.

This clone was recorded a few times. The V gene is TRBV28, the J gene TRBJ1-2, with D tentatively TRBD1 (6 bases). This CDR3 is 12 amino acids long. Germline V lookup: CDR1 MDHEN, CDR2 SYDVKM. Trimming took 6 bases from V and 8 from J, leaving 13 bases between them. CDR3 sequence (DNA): TGTGCCAGCAGAACCACAGGGCTCGGCTACACCTTC. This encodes CASRTTGLGYTF.

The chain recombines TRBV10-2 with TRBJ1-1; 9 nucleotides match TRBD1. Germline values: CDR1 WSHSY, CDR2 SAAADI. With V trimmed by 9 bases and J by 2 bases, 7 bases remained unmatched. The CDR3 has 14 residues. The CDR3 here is CASLTGGFNTEAFF. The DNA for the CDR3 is TGCGCCAGTCTAACAGGGGGCTTCAACACTGAAGCTTTCTTT.

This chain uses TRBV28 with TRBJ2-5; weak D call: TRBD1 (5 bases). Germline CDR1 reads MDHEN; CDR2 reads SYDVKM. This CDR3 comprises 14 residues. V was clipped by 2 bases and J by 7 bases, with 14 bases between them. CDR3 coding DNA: TGTGCCAGCAGTTTAGGGCAGGGCTCTCGGACCCAGTACTTC. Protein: CASSLGQGSRTQYF.

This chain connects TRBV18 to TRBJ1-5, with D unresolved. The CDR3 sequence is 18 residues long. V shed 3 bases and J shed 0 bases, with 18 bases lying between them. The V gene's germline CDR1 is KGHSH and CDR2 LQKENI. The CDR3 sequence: CASSPSLLSDYSNQPQHF. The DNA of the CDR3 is TGTGCCAGCTCACCCAGTTTGCTGAGCGACTATAGCAATCAGCCCCAGCATTTT.

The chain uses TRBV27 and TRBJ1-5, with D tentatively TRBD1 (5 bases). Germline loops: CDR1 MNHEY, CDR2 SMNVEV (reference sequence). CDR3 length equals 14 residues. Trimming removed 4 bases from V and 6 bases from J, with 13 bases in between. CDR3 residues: CASSSQGFIQPQHF. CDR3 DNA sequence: TGTGCCAGCAGTTCTCAGGGTTTCATTCAGCCCCAGCATTTT.

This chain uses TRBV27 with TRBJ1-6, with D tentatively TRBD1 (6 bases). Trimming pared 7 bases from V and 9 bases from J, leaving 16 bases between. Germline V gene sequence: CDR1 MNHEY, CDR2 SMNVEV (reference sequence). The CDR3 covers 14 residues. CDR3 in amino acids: CASNPGRGSSPLHF. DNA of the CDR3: TGTGCCAGCAACCCGGGGAGGGGGTCTTCACCCCTCCACTTT.

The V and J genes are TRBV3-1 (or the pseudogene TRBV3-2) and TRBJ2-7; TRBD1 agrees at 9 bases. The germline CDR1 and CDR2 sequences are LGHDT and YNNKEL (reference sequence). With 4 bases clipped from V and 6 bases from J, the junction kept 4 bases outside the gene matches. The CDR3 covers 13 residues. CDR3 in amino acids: CASSLQGAGEQYF. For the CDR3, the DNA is TGTGCCAGCAGCCTACAGGGGGCCGGCGAGCAGTACTTC.

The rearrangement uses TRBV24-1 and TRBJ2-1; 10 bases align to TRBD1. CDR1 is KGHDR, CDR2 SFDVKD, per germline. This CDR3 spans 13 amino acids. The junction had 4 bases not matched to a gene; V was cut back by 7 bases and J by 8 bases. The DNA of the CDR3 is TGTGCCACCAGGAAGACAGGGGGCGATGAGCAGTTCTTC. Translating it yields CATRKTGGDEQFF.